This TCR beta chain emerged from a study of shared clonotypes between healthy human individuals. General study points: Clonotypes which were not shared had lower generation probabilities than clonotypes that all four donors shared. Only blood underwent sampling, and tissue repertoires likely differ.

Germline CDR1 reads SNHLY; CDR2 reads FYNNEI. The CDR3 extends over 15 amino acids. V lost 0 bases, J lost 1 base, and 2 bases stayed unmatched. The assay was immunoSEQ multiplex PCR, and TCRdb's table has in-frame clones only and misses some. The table shows 1.5 million to 2.5 million clones, with just under 95% occurring only once. Terminally differentiated effector memory CD45RA+ cells were left out of the naive CD8 fraction, which was CD45RO-negative and positively selected for CCR7. Donation came from healthy HIV-negative adults that had no recent acute infections or vaccinations. All the donors were Caucasian adults who lived in Nashville, Tennessee. Notes on this clone: The antigen is unknown.

The receptor was derived from a man younger than 35 in good health. Material for sequencing was naive CD8+ T cells sorted from blood. The V call is TRBV2, the J call TRBJ2-5; 7 nucleotides align to TRBD1. CDR3 coding DNA: TGTGCCAGCAGTGAAGCTGGGGACAGCCAAGAGACCCAGTACTTC. Amino acid sequence: CASSEAGDSQETQYF. Based on the CDR3 plus reference TRBV2 and TRBJ2-5, the full variable domain is EPEVTQTPSHQVTQMGQEVILRCVPISNHLYFYWYRQILGQKVEFLVSFYNNEISEKSEIFDDQFSVERPDGSNFTLKIRSTKLEDSAMYFCASSEAGDSQETQYFGPGTRLLVL.